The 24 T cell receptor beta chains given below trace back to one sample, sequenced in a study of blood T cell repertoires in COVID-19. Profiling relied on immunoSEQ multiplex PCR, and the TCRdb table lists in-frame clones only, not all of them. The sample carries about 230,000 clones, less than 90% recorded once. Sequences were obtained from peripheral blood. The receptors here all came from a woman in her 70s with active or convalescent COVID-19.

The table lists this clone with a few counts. The CDR3 sequence is CASRQTGTGNTGELFF. Here the CDR3 DNA reads TGTGCCAGCAGGCAAACCGGGACAGGGAACACCGGGGAGCTGTTTTTT. V usage is TRBV28 and J usage is TRBJ2-2; 8 nucleotides agree with TRBD1. The CDR3 is 16 amino acids. Germline lookup yields CDR1 MDHEN and CDR2 SYDVKM. V was clipped by 6 bases and J by 1 base; unmatched bases: 7.

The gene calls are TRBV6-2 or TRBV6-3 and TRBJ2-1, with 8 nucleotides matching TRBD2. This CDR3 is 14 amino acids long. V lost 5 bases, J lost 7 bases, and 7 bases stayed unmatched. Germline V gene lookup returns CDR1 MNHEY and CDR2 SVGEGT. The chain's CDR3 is CASSIGTRFNEQFF. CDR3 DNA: TGTGCCAGCAGTATCGGGACTAGGTTTAATGAGCAGTTCTTC.

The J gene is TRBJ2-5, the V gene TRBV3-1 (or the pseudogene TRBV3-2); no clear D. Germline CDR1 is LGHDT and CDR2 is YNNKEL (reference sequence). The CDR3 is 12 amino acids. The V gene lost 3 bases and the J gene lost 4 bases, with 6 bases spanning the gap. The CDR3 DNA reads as TGTGCCAGCAGCCAGGTCAGAGAGACCCAGTACTTC. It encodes CASSQVRETQYF.

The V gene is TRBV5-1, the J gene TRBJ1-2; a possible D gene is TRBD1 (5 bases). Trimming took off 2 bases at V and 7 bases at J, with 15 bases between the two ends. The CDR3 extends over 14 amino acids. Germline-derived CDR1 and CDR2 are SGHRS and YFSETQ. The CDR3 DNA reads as TGCGCCAGCAGCTTTCCCCAGGGCGTAGTTGGCTACACCTTC. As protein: CASSFPQGVVGYTF.

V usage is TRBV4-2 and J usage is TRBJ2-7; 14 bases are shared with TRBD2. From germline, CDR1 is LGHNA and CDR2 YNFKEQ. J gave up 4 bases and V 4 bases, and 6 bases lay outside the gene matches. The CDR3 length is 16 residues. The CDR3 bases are TGTGCCAGCAGCCCCATCGGACTAGCGGGAGGATACGAGCAGTACTTC. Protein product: CASSPIGLAGGYEQYF.

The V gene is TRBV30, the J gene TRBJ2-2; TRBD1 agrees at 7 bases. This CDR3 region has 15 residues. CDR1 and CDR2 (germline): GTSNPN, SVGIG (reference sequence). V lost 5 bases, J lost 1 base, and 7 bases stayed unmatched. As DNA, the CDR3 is TGTGCCTGGGCTCTCCGGGACAGGAACACCGGGGAGCTGTTTTTT. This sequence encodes CAWALRDRNTGELFF.

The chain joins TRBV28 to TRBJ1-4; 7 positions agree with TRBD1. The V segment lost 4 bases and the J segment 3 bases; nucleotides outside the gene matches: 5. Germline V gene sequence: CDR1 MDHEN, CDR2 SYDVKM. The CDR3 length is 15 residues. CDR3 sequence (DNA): TGTGCCAGCAGTTCGGGGACAGTAGCTAATGAAAAACTGTTTTTT. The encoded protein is CASSSGTVANEKLFF.

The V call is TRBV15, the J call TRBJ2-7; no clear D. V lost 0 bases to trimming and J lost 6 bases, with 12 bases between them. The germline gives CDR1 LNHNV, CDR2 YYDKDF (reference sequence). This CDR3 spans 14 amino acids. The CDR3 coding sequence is TGTGCCACCAGCAGAGATCCCCGTACTTCCGAGCAGTACTTC. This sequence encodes CATSRDPRTSEQYF.

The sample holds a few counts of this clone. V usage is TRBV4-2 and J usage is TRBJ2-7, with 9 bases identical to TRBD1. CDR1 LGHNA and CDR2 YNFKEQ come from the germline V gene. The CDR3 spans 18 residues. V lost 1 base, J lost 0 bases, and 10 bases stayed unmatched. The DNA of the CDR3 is TGTGCCAGCAGCCAAGCCCTAAACCGGGACAGGGACTCCTACGAGCAGTACTTC. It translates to CASSQALNRDRDSYEQYF.

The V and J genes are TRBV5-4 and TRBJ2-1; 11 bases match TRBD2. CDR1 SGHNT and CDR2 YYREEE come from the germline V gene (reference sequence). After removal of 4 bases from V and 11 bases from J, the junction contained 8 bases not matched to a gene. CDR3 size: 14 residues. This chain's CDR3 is CASSLDLAGGQQFF. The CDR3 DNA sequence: TGTGCCAGCAGCCTTGACTTAGCGGGGGGGCAGCAGTTCTTC.

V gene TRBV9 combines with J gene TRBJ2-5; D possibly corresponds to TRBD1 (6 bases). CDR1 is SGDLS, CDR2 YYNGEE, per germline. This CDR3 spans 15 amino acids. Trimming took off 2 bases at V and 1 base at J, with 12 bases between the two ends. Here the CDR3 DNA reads TGTGCCAGCAGCGTCCAGGTGGGGGCCCAAGAGACCCAGTACTTC. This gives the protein CASSVQVGAQETQYF.

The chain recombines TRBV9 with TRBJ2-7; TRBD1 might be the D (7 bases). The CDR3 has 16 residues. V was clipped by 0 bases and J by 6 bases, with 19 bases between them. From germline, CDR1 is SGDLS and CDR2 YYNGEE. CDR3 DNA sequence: TGTGCCAGCAGCGTAGGGGCAGGGGGGCCCATAGCCGAGCAGTACTTC. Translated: CASSVGAGGPIAEQYF.

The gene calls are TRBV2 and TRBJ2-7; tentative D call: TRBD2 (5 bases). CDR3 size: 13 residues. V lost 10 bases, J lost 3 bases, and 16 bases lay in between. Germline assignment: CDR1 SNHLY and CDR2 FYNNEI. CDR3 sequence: CATSPSADYEQYF. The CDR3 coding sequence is TGTGCCACCAGCCCCTCAGCGGACTACGAGCAGTACTTC.

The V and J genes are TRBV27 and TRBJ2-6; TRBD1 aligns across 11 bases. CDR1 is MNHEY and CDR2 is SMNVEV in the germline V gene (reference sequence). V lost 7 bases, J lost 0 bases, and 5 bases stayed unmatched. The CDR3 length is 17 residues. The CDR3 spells CASTQGQGVSGANVLTF. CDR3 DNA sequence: TGTGCCAGCACCCAGGGACAGGGGGTCTCTGGGGCCAACGTCCTGACTTTC.

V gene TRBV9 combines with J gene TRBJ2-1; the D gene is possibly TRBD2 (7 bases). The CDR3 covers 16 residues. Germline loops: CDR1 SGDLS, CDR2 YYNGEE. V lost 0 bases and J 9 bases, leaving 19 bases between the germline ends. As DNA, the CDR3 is TGTGCCAGCAGCGTAGGAGGGAGGGGGATGATCGGTGAGCAGTTCTTC. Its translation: CASSVGGRGMIGEQFF.

The DNA for the CDR3 is TGTGCCAGCAGCTCCCCGCGGGAGGGACAGGGGACACCCCTCCACTTT. This translates into CASSSPREGQGTPLHF. This chain joins TRBV7-2 and TRBJ1-6, with 10 bases that match TRBD1. The germline V gene encodes CDR1 SGHTA and CDR2 FQGNSA. With 4 bases clipped from V and 11 bases from J, the junction kept 11 bases outside the gene matches. The CDR3 totals 16 residues.

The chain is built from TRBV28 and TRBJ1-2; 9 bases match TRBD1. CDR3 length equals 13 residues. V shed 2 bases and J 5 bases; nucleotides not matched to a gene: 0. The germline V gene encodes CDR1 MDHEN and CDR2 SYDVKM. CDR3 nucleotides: TGTGCCAGCAGTTTAGGGACAGGGTATGGCTACACCTTC. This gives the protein CASSLGTGYGYTF.

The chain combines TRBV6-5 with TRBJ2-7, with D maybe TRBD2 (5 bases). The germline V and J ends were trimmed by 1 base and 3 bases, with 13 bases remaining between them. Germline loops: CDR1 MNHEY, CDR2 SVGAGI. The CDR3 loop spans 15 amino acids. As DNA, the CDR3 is TGTGCCAGCAGTTACTATCACCGAGGGATCTACGAGCAGTACTTC. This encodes CASSYYHRGIYEQYF.

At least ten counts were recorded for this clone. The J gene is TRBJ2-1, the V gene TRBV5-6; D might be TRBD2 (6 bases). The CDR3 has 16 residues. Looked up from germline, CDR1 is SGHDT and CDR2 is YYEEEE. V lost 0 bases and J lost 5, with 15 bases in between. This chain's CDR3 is CASSLGGNRHHNEQFF. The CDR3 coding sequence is TGTGCCAGCAGCTTGGGCGGGAACAGACATCACAATGAGCAGTTCTTC.

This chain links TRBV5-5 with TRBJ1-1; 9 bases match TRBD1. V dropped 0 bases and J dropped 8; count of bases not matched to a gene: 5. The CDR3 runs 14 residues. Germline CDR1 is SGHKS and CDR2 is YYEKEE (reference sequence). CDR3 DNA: TGTGCCAGCAGCTTGGACGGGACAGGGACCGAAGCTTTCTTT. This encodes CASSLDGTGTEAFF.

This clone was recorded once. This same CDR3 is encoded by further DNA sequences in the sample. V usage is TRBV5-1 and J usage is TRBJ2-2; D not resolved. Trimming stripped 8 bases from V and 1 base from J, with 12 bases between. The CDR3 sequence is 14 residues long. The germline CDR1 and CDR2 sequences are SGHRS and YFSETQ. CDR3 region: CASSTRQNTGELFF. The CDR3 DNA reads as TGCGCCAGTAGCACCCGACAGAACACCGGGGAGCTGTTTTTT. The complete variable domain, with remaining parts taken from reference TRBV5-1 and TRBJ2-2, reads KAGVTQTPRYLIKTRGQQVTLSCSPISGHRSVSWYQQTPGQGLQFLFEYFSETQRNKGNFPGRFSGRQFSNSRSEMNVSTLELGDSALYLCASSTRQNTGELFFGEGSRLTVL.

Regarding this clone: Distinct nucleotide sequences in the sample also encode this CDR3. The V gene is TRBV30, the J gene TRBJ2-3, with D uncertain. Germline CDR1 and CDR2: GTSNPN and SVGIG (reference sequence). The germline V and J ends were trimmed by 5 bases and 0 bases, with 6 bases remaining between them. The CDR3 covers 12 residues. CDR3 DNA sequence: TGTGCCTGGGGGTCTAGCACAGATACGCAGTATTTT. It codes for CAWGSSTDTQYF.

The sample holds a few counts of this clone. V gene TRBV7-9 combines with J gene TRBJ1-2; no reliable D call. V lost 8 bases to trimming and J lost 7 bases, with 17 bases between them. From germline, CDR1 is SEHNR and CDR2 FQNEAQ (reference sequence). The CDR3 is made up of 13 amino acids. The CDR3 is CASLKSGSGGYTF. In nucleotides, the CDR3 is TGTGCCAGCCTAAAGTCAGGTTCAGGTGGCTACACCTTC.

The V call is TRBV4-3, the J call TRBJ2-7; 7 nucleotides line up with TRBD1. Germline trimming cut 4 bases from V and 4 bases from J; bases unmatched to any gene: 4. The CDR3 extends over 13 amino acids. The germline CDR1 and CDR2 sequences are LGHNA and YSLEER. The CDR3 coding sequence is TGCGCCAGCAGCCCCCAGACAGGGTACGAGCAGTACTTC. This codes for CASSPQTGYEQYF.